One and the same sample provided the 25 T cell receptor beta chains below, sequenced in a study of T cells expressing NK-cell markers (dated by TCRdb to about 2020). Library prep was done by 5' RACE. Sequencing was performed on an Illumina HiSeq 2000. Reads reprocessed by TCRdb are summarized as one entry per CDR3 protein sequence, and DNA is absent. This sample's table contains 200,000 to 300,000 distinct CDR3 sequences. 0.39% of the sample is held by the ten biggest clonotypes. Sequences were obtained from blood T cells: a sorted CD56 or NKG2C T cell subset, CD4+ or CD8+ T cells, or bulk PBMC T cells (not recorded which). All receptors come from a man in his late teens or twenties in good health. Donor details come from another sample of the same person, matched by shared clones.

The chain employs TRBV10-3 and TRBJ2-2; the TCRdb call, TRBD2, lacks DNA for checking. Germline assignment: CDR1 ENHRY and CDR2 SYGVKD. The CDR3 has 15 residues. The CDR3 region is CAISVGLAGSGELFF.

The genes are TRBV10-3 and TRBJ1-5. This CDR3 region has 13 residues. The germline CDR1 and CDR2 sequences are ENHRY and SYGVKD. The CDR3 sequence: CAISGASNQPQHF.

The chain has TRBV5-5 and TRBJ1-2; the D call of TRBD1 rests on TCRdb alone, since no DNA is present to check it. This CDR3 comprises 15 residues. Per the germline V gene, CDR1 is SGHKS and CDR2 is YYEKEE (reference sequence). CDR3 residues: CASSLSGDTVYGYTF.

CDR3: CAISVRLGEQFF. J is TRBJ2-1 and V is TRBV10-3. Germline V CDR1 and CDR2: ENHRY, SYGVKD. This CDR3 region has 12 residues.

The chain employs TRBV11-1 and TRBJ2-6; TCRdb's D call, TRBD1, is unchecked because there is no DNA. Germline values: CDR1 SGHAT, CDR2 FQDESV (reference sequence). The length of the CDR3 is 17 residues. The CDR3 loop reads CARDTGTGRPGANVLTF. Together with reference TRBV11-1 and TRBJ2-6, the CDR3 gives the full variable domain: EAEVAQSPRYKITEKSQAVAFWCDPISGHATLYWYRQILGQGPELLVQFQDESVVDDSQLPKDRFSAERLKGVDSTLKIQPAELGDSAMYLCARDTGTGRPGANVLTFGAGSRLTVL.

The J gene is TRBJ2-5, the V gene TRBV5-1. This CDR3 contains 16 residues. CDR1 SGHRS and CDR2 YFSETQ come from the germline V gene. CDR3 region: CASSLENLPPQETQYF.

The CDR3 region is CASTRLAIGPGELFF. V and J are TRBV6-1 and TRBJ2-2. This CDR3 spans 15 amino acids. Germline V gives CDR1 MNHNS, CDR2 SASEGT.

The chain combines TRBV28 with TRBJ2-1. From germline, CDR1 is MDHEN and CDR2 SYDVKM. The length of the CDR3 is 13 residues. The CDR3 reads CASRARGYNEQFF.

The chain is built from TRBV6-1 and TRBJ2-1; TCRdb returns TRBD2, unconfirmable since there is no DNA. This CDR3 spans 17 amino acids. Germline V gives CDR1 MNHNS, CDR2 SASEGT. CDR3: CASRGPGTSGKYNEQFF.

The chain recombines TRBV4-2 with TRBJ1-1; TCRdb indicates TRBD1, and absent DNA this call remains unverified. The CDR3 spans 15 residues. Per the germline V gene, CDR1 is LGHNA and CDR2 is YNFKEQ. The CDR3 loop is CASSPEPARGTEAFF.

The V and J genes are TRBV5-4 and TRBJ2-7. This CDR3 has 14 amino acids. Germline V gene lookup returns CDR1 SGHNT and CDR2 YYREEE (reference sequence). The CDR3 here is CASSLDSYSYEQYF.

This chain uses TRBV10-3 with TRBJ2-1; no DNA is available, so the TRBD2 call from TCRdb remains unchecked. The CDR3 consists of 14 residues. Per the germline V gene, CDR1 is ENHRY and CDR2 is SYGVKD. The CDR3 protein is CAISASVAGNEQFF.

The chain uses TRBV30 and TRBJ2-1; lacking DNA, the TRBD2 call made by TCRdb goes unchecked. Germline V CDR1 and CDR2: GTSNPN, SVGIG (reference sequence). CDR3 size: 13 residues. CDR3 sequence: CAWSATSAGEQFF.

V usage is TRBV6-5 and J usage is TRBJ2-2; TCRdb reports TRBD1, a call that lacks DNA to check it against. The CDR3 has 17 amino acids. The germline V gene encodes CDR1 MNHEY and CDR2 SVGAGI. Here the CDR3 reads CASRSTKGWRITGELFF.

The gene calls are TRBV4-2 and TRBJ2-7. Per the germline V gene, CDR1 is LGHNA and CDR2 is YNFKEQ. The length of the CDR3 is 15 residues. CDR3 residues: CASSQGGQDSYEQYF.

V gene TRBV20-1 combines with J gene TRBJ2-1; lacking DNA, the TRBD1 call made by TCRdb goes unchecked. Germline V gives CDR1 DFQATT, CDR2 SNEGSKA (reference sequence). The CDR3 covers 15 residues. The CDR3 reads CSAREGAKSYNEQFF.

CDR3 amino acids: CSATDTYTGELFF. V usage is TRBV20-1 and J usage is TRBJ2-2; the TCRdb call, TRBD1, lacks DNA for checking. CDR3 length equals 13 residues. The germline V gene has CDR1 DFQATT and CDR2 SNEGSKA (reference sequence).

V gene TRBV20-1 combines with J gene TRBJ2-1; checking the TCRdb D call of TRBD2 is not possible without DNA. The V gene's germline CDR1 is DFQATT and CDR2 SNEGSKA (reference sequence). This CDR3 spans 15 amino acids. Here the CDR3 reads CSARDTGVLYNEQFF.

V and J are TRBV5-1 and TRBJ2-5; without DNA, the TCRdb call of TRBD1 cannot be checked. This CDR3 is built from 15 residues. Germline V gene data show CDR1 as SGHRS and CDR2 as YFSETQ. The CDR3 here is CASSFSGRGGETQYF.

This chain joins TRBV6-1 and TRBJ2-1; TCRdb indicates TRBD2, and absent DNA this call remains unverified. Germline V CDR1 and CDR2: MNHNS, SASEGT. The CDR3 spans 16 residues. CDR3 sequence reads: CASTSLAASSYNEQFF.

J is TRBJ1-5 and V is TRBV20-1; TCRdb selects TRBD1, and the lack of DNA leaves this call unchecked. This CDR3 is 16 amino acids long. Germline V lookup: CDR1 DFQATT, CDR2 SNEGSKA (reference sequence). The CDR3: CSAREAGQAFLQPQHF.

This chain's CDR3 is CSADVGRDEQFF. The chain recombines TRBV20-1 with TRBJ2-1. The CDR3 is made up of 12 amino acids. Germline CDR1 and CDR2: DFQATT and SNEGSKA (reference sequence).

The V and J genes are TRBV29-1 and TRBJ1-5. The germline V gene encodes CDR1 SQVTM and CDR2 ANQGSEA. The CDR3 consists of 13 residues. The CDR3 reads CSVEDRKGQPQHF.

This sequence joins TRBV9 and TRBJ2-1. This CDR3 is 13 amino acids long. The germline CDR1 and CDR2 sequences are SGDLS and YYNGEE. Here the CDR3 reads CASSDARSNEQFF.

The chain is built from TRBV6-5 and TRBJ1-6. The germline V gene has CDR1 MNHEY and CDR2 SVGAGI. This CDR3 comprises 12 residues. This CDR3 is CASSYGLTTLHF.